These 21 T cell receptor beta chains came from one sample sequenced in a study of blood T cell repertoires in COVID-19. Some clones are missing from TCRdb's copy, which holds only in-frame ones; the method was immunoSEQ multiplex PCR. The data show tens of thousands of clones, roughly 91% seen once. Sequencing was carried out using PBMCs or T cells enriched from blood (not recorded which). The source is a woman between 40 and 55 years old who had recovered from COVID-19.

The rearrangement uses TRBV3-1 (or the pseudogene TRBV3-2) and TRBJ2-5, with TRBD1 matching over 9 bases. The V gene's germline CDR1 is LGHDT and CDR2 YNNKEL (reference sequence). This CDR3 contains 15 residues. J lost 0 bases, V lost 6 bases, and 5 bases had no gene match. In DNA, the CDR3 is TGTGCCAGCAGTCCGGGACAGGGAGACCAAGAGACCCAGTACTTC. Protein: CASSPGQGDQETQYF.

The CDR3 bases are TGTGCCAGCAGCGCCGGACTACCCGGGGATACGCAGTATTTT. Protein sequence: CASSAGLPGDTQYF. The gene calls are TRBV9 and TRBJ2-3, with a tentative D call TRBD2 (6 bases). Germline CDR1 is SGDLS and CDR2 is YYNGEE. This CDR3 is built from 14 residues. V lost 3 bases and J lost 6, with 14 bases in between.

This clone was observed a single time. The chain is built from TRBV18 and TRBJ2-1, with 10 positions matching TRBD2. V shed 5 bases and J 6 bases; nucleotides not matched to a gene: 4. Germline CDR1 reads KGHSH; CDR2 reads LQKENI. CDR3 length equals 14 residues. CDR3 DNA sequence: TGTGCCAGCTCAACGGGACTAGCGCGCAATGAGCAGTTCTTC. It translates to CASSTGLARNEQFF.

This chain connects TRBV6-6 to TRBJ1-5; no reliable D call. Germline V gives CDR1 MNHNY, CDR2 SVGAGI (reference sequence). Trimming stripped 2 bases from V and 5 bases from J, with 7 bases between. The length of the CDR3 is 13 residues. As DNA, the CDR3 is TGTGCCAGCAGTTACGGGCAGTATCAGCCCCAGCATTTT. Translated: CASSYGQYQPQHF.

The chain couples TRBV5-1 to TRBJ1-4; TRBD1 is a possible D gene (5 bases). The V end was cut by 4 bases, the J end by 7 bases, with 20 bases between. CDR3 length: 16 amino acids. Germline V lookup: CDR1 SGHRS, CDR2 YFSETQ. The CDR3 is CASSTAGGRGGEKLFF. Here the CDR3 DNA reads TGCGCCAGCAGCACCGCGGGGGGAAGGGGCGGTGAAAAACTGTTTTTT.

The chain uses TRBV7-8 and TRBJ2-1, with 8 bases fitting TRBD2. This CDR3 is 14 amino acids long. CDR1 is SGHVS and CDR2 is FQNEAQ in the germline V gene. Trimming at V came to 5 bases and at J to 7 bases, leaving 7 bases not matched to a gene. The CDR3 spells CASSTRGGRNEQFF. CDR3 DNA: TGTGCCAGCAGCACCCGGGGGGGCCGGAATGAGCAGTTCTTC.

The chain is built from TRBV5-1 and TRBJ1-2; 7 positions match TRBD1. Per germline, CDR1 SGHRS and CDR2 YFSETQ. The CDR3 covers 14 residues. Trimming at V came to 4 bases and at J to 7 bases, leaving 10 bases not matched to a gene. This CDR3 reads CASSDTRTGIGYTF. CDR3 DNA sequence: TGCGCCAGCAGCGACACCCGGACAGGTATTGGCTACACCTTC.

The V gene is TRBV9, the J gene TRBJ1-2; 7 positions agree with TRBD1. Germline CDR1 and CDR2: SGDLS and YYNGEE. The CDR3 is 15 residues long. With 4 bases clipped from V and 2 bases from J, the junction kept 8 bases outside the gene matches. CDR3 in amino acids: CASSPRQGVNYGYTF. CDR3 bases: TGTGCCAGCAGCCCGCGACAGGGAGTCAACTATGGCTACACCTTC.

The chain is built from TRBV12-3 or TRBV12-4 and TRBJ2-7; a possible D gene is TRBD1 (6 bases). This CDR3 region has 12 residues. V was cut by 5 bases and J by 6 bases, with 11 bases left in between. DNA for the CDR3: TGTGCCAGCAGTCCCGACAGGTCCGAGCAGTACTTC. Protein product: CASSPDRSEQYF.

This clone was seen more than once but under ten times. The V gene is TRBV4-1, the J gene TRBJ1-5, with TRBD1 identical over 8 bases. Germline CDR1 is MGHRA and CDR2 is YSYEKL. The V and J ends lost 1 base and 4 bases, in that order; junction bases with no gene match: 6. The CDR3 is 16 residues long. In nucleotides, the CDR3 is TGCGCCAGCAGCCAAGGGCAGGGGGCTTTTAATCAGCCCCAGCATTTT. Its translation: CASSQGQGAFNQPQHF.

The chain links TRBV28 to TRBJ2-7; 9 bases map to TRBD1. This CDR3 is 14 amino acids long. The ends lost 6 bases at V and 2 bases at J; junction bases unmatched: 5. CDR1 and CDR2 (germline): MDHEN, SYDVKM. CDR3 loop: CASSPGQGPYEQYF. CDR3 DNA: TGTGCCAGCAGCCCGGGACAGGGACCCTACGAGCAGTACTTC.

The sample holds one count of this clone. The chain combines TRBV3-1 (or the pseudogene TRBV3-2) with TRBJ1-4; no reliable D call. Germline V gene data show CDR1 as LGHDT and CDR2 as YNNKEL (reference sequence). There are 18 residues in the CDR3. Trimming took 3 bases from V and 7 from J, leaving 24 bases between them. The CDR3: CASSHELHALRQAEKLFF. The CDR3 DNA sequence: TGTGCCAGCAGCCACGAACTCCATGCACTTAGGCAGGCTGAAAAACTGTTTTTT.

This chain uses TRBV29-1 with TRBJ2-7; TRBD2 agrees at 7 bases. V lost 4 bases, J lost 5 bases, and 5 bases stayed unmatched. This CDR3 has 12 amino acids. CDR1 and CDR2 (germline): SQVTM, ANQGSEA. CDR3 residues: CSVGIRGDEQYF. The CDR3 DNA reads as TGCAGCGTTGGGATACGGGGGGACGAGCAGTACTTC.

The genes are TRBV25-1 and TRBJ2-7; possibly TRBD1 for D (5 bases). The V and J ends lost 1 base and 5 bases respectively, with 9 bases between them. Germline CDR1 and CDR2: MGHDK and SYGVNS. The CDR3 spans 13 residues. Written as DNA, the CDR3 is TGTGCCAGCAGTGAATGGCAGGGTAACGAGCAGTACTTC. Translating gives CASSEWQGNEQYF.

The J gene is TRBJ1-1, the V gene TRBV20-1; the D gene is possibly TRBD1 (5 bases). Germline CDR1 and CDR2: DFQATT and SNEGSKA (reference sequence). V was trimmed by 3 bases and J by 1 base, leaving 12 bases between them. CDR3 length equals 14 residues. The CDR3 reads CSASLHRGNTEAFF. The DNA of the CDR3 is TGCAGTGCTAGTCTTCATAGGGGGAACACTGAAGCTTTCTTT.

This clone was counted a few times. V usage is TRBV5-1 and J usage is TRBJ2-7, with TRBD2 matching over 10 bases. Germline trimming cut 10 bases from V and 2 bases from J; bases unmatched to any gene: 9. The length of the CDR3 is 14 residues. Germline assignment: CDR1 SGHRS and CDR2 YFSETQ. Here the CDR3 reads CAGSLAGETYEQYF. The CDR3, as DNA: TGCGCCGGATCCCTAGCGGGGGAAACCTACGAGCAGTACTTC.

This clone was picked up one time. This rearrangement joins TRBV18 to TRBJ2-3; 7 nucleotides line up with TRBD2. This CDR3 contains 15 residues. The germline gives CDR1 KGHSH, CDR2 LQKENI. The V gene end was trimmed by 1 base and the J gene end by 4 bases; junction bases not matched to a gene: 5. The DNA for the CDR3 is TGTGCCAGCTCACCACGTCGTGGGGGGGCAGATACGCAGTATTTT. Translated: CASSPRRGGADTQYF. The full variable domain, its missing parts supplied by reference TRBV18 and TRBJ2-3, is NAGVMQNPRHLVRRRGQEARLRCSPMKGHSHVYWYRQLPEEGLKFMVYLQKENIIDESGMPKERFSAEFPKEGPSILRIQQVVRGDSAAYFCASSPRRGGADTQYFGPGTRLTVL.

J is TRBJ2-7 and V is TRBV7-9; no definite D call. The germline V gene encodes CDR1 SEHNR and CDR2 FQNEAQ (reference sequence). The CDR3 has 13 residues. The V end was cut by 2 bases, the J end by 1 base, with 6 bases between. CDR3 in DNA: TGTGCCAGCAGCTTATCAGGTTCCTACGAGCAGTACTTC. Translated, it gives CASSLSGSYEQYF.

V is TRBV9 and J is TRBJ2-5; no reliable D call. CDR3 length equals 13 residues. The germline gives CDR1 SGDLS, CDR2 YYNGEE. V dropped 0 bases and J dropped 3 bases, with 6 bases sitting between them. The CDR3 region is CASSVALEETQYF. DNA for the CDR3: TGTGCCAGCAGCGTAGCTCTCGAAGAGACCCAGTACTTC.

The gene calls are TRBV11-2 and TRBJ2-2, with D possibly TRBD1 on 5 matching bases. The CDR3 is 15 residues long. Trimming removed 5 bases at V and 5 bases at J, with 15 bases between. The germline V gene has CDR1 SGHAT and CDR2 FQNNGV. CDR3 sequence (DNA): TGTGCCAGCAGCGCCGCAGGGTTTCGGACCGGGGAGCTGTTTTTT. This codes for CASSAAGFRTGELFF.

The genes are TRBV11-2 and TRBJ1-2; 8 nucleotides align to TRBD1. The V gene's germline CDR1 is SGHAT and CDR2 FQNNGV. This CDR3 has 12 amino acids. The J segment lost 8 bases and the V segment lost 3 bases, leaving 2 bases of the junction unmatched. The CDR3 is CASSLTGEGYTF. In nucleotides, the CDR3 is TGTGCCAGCAGCTTGACAGGGGAAGGCTACACCTTC. The full variable domain, completed using reference TRBV11-2 and TRBJ1-2, is EAGVAQSPRYKIIEKRQSVAFWCNPISGHATLYWYQQILGQGPKLLIQFQNNGVVDDSQLPKDRFSAERLKGVDSTLKIQPAKLEDSAVYLCASSLTGEGYTFGSGTRLTVV.